Sequencing of this TCR beta chain was carried out in a study of blood T cell repertoires in COVID-19. Study context: PBMCs, B-cell-depleted T cells, or T cells provided the cDNA or gDNA that made up the material.

V lost 5 bases, J lost 3 bases, and 4 bases stayed unmatched. The germline V gene encodes CDR1 MNHEY and CDR2 SMNVEV (reference sequence). The CDR3 extends over 15 amino acids. This table comes from immunoSEQ multiplex PCR, and its TCRdb copy is limited to in-frame clones, with some not included. The sample comprises over 200,000 clones, around 80% of which are singletons, and roughly 5% rests with the top ten. This clone showed up just a few times. The same CDR3 is also encoded by other DNA sequences in this sample. The source of this sequence is a human donor in a cohort sampled during active COVID-19. The sequenced sample consisted of peripheral blood. The chain recombines TRBV27 with TRBJ2-1; TRBD2 matches 10 bases. Here the CDR3 reads CASSPTSGYYNEQFF. In DNA form, the CDR3 reads TGTGCCAGCAGTCCGACTAGCGGGTACTACAATGAGCAGTTCTTC.